These T cell receptor beta chains were read from a single sample in a study of blood T cells in healthy people across ages. A single record per CDR3 protein comes from TCRdb applying MiXCR to the 5' RACE reads. The sample holds about 1.7 million distinct CDR3 sequences, approximately 30% seen once. The sample was blood. The receptors stem from a woman under 40 in good health. The CDR3 runs from the conserved cysteine through the conserved F or W. Fields, in order: V gene, D gene, clone size, J gene, CDR3 protein, CDR3 DNA. A D gene is named only where the DNA matches it firmly. Clone sizes are given selectively: once, few, many, or a class where the clone is expanded.

>TRBV12-5|.|few|TRBJ2-3
CASGLWGRSGTDTQYF
TGTGCTAGTGGTTTATGGGGTCGTTCGGGCACAGATACGCAGTATTTT
>TRBV7-3|.|many|TRBJ2-1
CASSLTGVSYNEQFF
TGTGCCAGCAGTCTCACGGGGGTCTCCTACAATGAGCAGTTCTTC
>TRBV12-3/TRBV12-4|.|many|TRBJ2-7
CASSQGVAVNEQYF
TGTGCCAGCAGCCAAGGGGTAGCGGTGAACGAGCAGTACTTC
>TRBV27|.|.|TRBJ2-7
CATRLGRHGEQYF
TGTGCCACCAGACTGGGCAGGCATGGGGAGCAGTACTTC
>TRBV3-1|TRBD2|few|TRBJ2-5
CASSIQAGEETQYF
TGTGCCAGCAGCATTCAGGCGGGGGAAGAGACCCAGTACTTC
>TRBV18|TRBD2|.|TRBJ2-5
CASSPGTSVEETQYF
TGTGCCAGCTCACCCGGGACTAGCGTAGAAGAGACCCAGTACTTC
>TRBV29-1|.|few|TRBJ1-1
CSVPSGTEAFF
TGCAGCGTCCCCAGTGGCACTGAAGCTTTCTTT
>TRBV20-1|TRBD1|many|TRBJ2-5
CSAPQGIAQETQYF
TGCAGTGCCCCACAGGGGATTGCCCAAGAGACCCAGTACTTC
>TRBV28|TRBD1|.|TRBJ2-5
CTSSLLTGYQETQYF
TGTACCAGCAGTTTATTGACAGGGTACCAAGAGACCCAGTACTTC
>TRBV5-1|TRBD1|.|TRBJ2-3
CASRLGGQGKTDTRYF
TGCGCCAGCAGACTCGGTGGACAGGGGAAAACAGATACGCGGTATTTT
>TRBV6-1|.|few|TRBJ1-2
CASKGPGYGYTF
TGTGCCAGCAAGGGGCCGGGCTATGGCTACACCTTC
>TRBV27|.|few|TRBJ1-5
CASRSGQFNQPQHF
TGTGCCAGCCGAAGTGGGCAGTTCAATCAGCCCCAGCATTTT
>TRBV20-1|TRBD1|.|TRBJ2-4
CSAEDRGMGAKNIQYF
TGCAGCGCTGAGGACAGGGGAATGGGGGCCAAAAACATTCAGTACTTC
>TRBV20-1|.|many|TRBJ2-1
CSARPGTRNEQFF
TGCAGTGCTAGACCCGGGACTCGGAATGAGCAGTTCTTC
>TRBV19|.|.|TRBJ2-3
CASSTRGPTDTQYF
TGTGCCAGTAGTACGCGGGGGCCCACAGATACGCAGTATTTT
>TRBV12-3/TRBV12-4|.|once|TRBJ1-1
CATLQTPNTEAFF
TGTGCCACCCTACAGACTCCCAACACTGAAGCTTTCTTT
>TRBV7-3|.|few|TRBJ2-3
CASSFRGADADTQYF
TGTGCCAGCAGCTTTAGGGGGGCCGACGCAGATACGCAGTATTTT
>TRBV7-2|.|.|TRBJ2-7
CASSSPADSSYEQYF
TGTGCCAGCAGCTCACCAGCGGACAGCTCCTACGAGCAGTACTTC
>TRBV20-1|TRBD2|.|TRBJ2-3
CSATRGGGADTQYF
TGCAGTGCCACACGCGGCGGGGGGGCCGATACGCAGTATTTT
>TRBV7-9|.|.|TRBJ2-7
CAGSLDLTYEQYF
TGTGCCGGCAGCTTAGACCTTACCTACGAGCAGTACTTC
>TRBV12-3/TRBV12-4|TRBD2|many|TRBJ2-5
CASSVIAGAIKTQYF
TGTGCCAGCAGTGTGATAGCGGGGGCGATAAAGACCCAGTACTTC
>TRBV20-1|.|.|TRBJ2-3
CSASLSTQYF
TGCAGTGCTAGCCTTAGTACGCAGTATTTT
>TRBV3-1|.|.|TRBJ2-5
CASSQGWKGETQYF
TGTGCCAGCAGCCAAGGATGGAAGGGAGAGACCCAGTACTTC
>TRBV28|.|few|TRBJ2-1
CASSLVEGRGLNEQFF
TGTGCCAGCAGTTTAGTCGAGGGCCGGGGGCTTAATGAGCAGTTCTTC
>TRBV4-1|.|few|TRBJ2-1
CASGQEGLSYNEQFF
TGCGCCAGCGGACAAGAAGGGTTGTCCTACAATGAGCAGTTCTTC
>TRBV20-1|TRBD2|few|TRBJ2-1
CSARKISSGGLYNEQFF
TGCAGTGCTAGAAAAATATCTAGCGGGGGGCTATACAATGAGCAGTTCTTC